The 9 T cell receptor beta chains in this list originate from one sample, sequenced in a study of blood T cell repertoires in COVID-19. Profiling relied on immunoSEQ multiplex PCR, and the TCRdb table lists in-frame clones only, not all of them. This sample yields over 250,000 clones, of which about nine tenths are seen a single time; roughly 1.8% belongs to the top ten. The sample was PBMCs or T cells enriched from blood (not recorded which). Receptor source: a woman in her sixties who had recovered from COVID-19.

The rearrangement uses TRBV6-5 and TRBJ2-7; 12 bases line up with TRBD1. The CDR3 sequence is 15 residues long. V was clipped by 7 bases and J by 4 bases; unmatched bases: 8. Germline loops: CDR1 MNHEY, CDR2 SVGAGI. CDR3 in amino acids: CASTEPGQGAYEQYF. The CDR3 DNA reads as TGTGCCAGCACCGAACCGGGACAGGGGGCTTACGAGCAGTACTTC.

This clone was detected only once. This sequence joins TRBV13 and TRBJ2-3, with D possibly TRBD2 on 6 matching bases. Per the germline V gene, CDR1 is PRHDT and CDR2 is FYEKMQ (reference sequence). The V end was cut by 4 bases, the J end by 6 bases, with 11 bases between. CDR3 length: 13 amino acids. CDR3 nucleotides: TGTGCCAGCAGCTGGACTATTTCCGATACGCAGTATTTT. Protein sequence: CASSWTISDTQYF.

The J gene is TRBJ2-2, the V gene TRBV5-4; 13 bases align to TRBD2. The CDR3 is 16 amino acids. V shed 4 bases, J shed 5 bases, and the junction held 5 bases outside the gene matches. Germline loops: CDR1 SGHNT, CDR2 YYREEE (reference sequence). CDR3 residues: CASSPRTSGSTGELFF. CDR3 DNA: TGTGCCAGCAGCCCCAGGACTAGCGGGAGTACCGGGGAGCTGTTTTTT.

This clone was seen only once. J is TRBJ1-1 and V is TRBV6-5; D is ambiguous. There are 12 residues in the CDR3. From germline, CDR1 is MNHEY and CDR2 SVGAGI. V was pared by 10 bases and J by 4 bases, with 13 bases between. The CDR3 DNA follows: TGTGCCATCTCCGGACGGGGCACTGAAGCTTTCTTT. Amino acids: CAISGRGTEAFF.

The chain joins TRBV7-3 to TRBJ1-3; the match to TRBD1 covers 8 bases. Per the germline V gene, CDR1 is SGHTA and CDR2 is FQGTGA. V lost 2 bases, J lost 7 bases, and 4 bases stayed unmatched. CDR3 length: 14 residues. The CDR3 DNA sequence: TGTGCCAGCAGCTTAGGGCAGGGGGCGAACACCATATATTTT. Translated, it gives CASSLGQGANTIYF.

The chain recombines TRBV10-3 with TRBJ2-5; 9 bases line up with TRBD2. Per the germline V gene, CDR1 is ENHRY and CDR2 is SYGVKD. Germline trimming cut 8 bases from V and 2 bases from J; bases unmatched to any gene: 9. CDR3 length: 15 residues. The CDR3 DNA follows: TGTGCCATCGCAATTAGCGGGGGCCTTCAAGAGACCCAGTACTTC. Amino acid sequence: CAIAISGGLQETQYF.

This clone was picked up one time. The V gene is TRBV9, the J gene TRBJ2-7, with no clear D. CDR1 and CDR2 from the germline V gene are SGDLS and YYNGEE. Trimming removed 7 bases from V and 2 bases from J, with 7 bases in between. This CDR3 is 11 amino acids long. In DNA form, the CDR3 reads TGTGCCAGCCCGTCCCCCTACGAGCAGTACTTC. Protein: CASPSPYEQYF.

The chain couples TRBV5-1 to TRBJ1-2; 8 nucleotides agree with TRBD1. The trim removed 5 bases at V and 4 bases at J, leaving 4 bases unmatched. The CDR3 runs 13 residues. Per germline, CDR1 SGHRS and CDR2 YFSETQ. The CDR3 protein is CASRGDRGYGYTF. In DNA form, the CDR3 reads TGCGCCAGCAGGGGTGACAGGGGCTATGGCTACACCTTC.

The V call is TRBV9, the J call TRBJ2-5; D unresolved. Per the germline V gene, CDR1 is SGDLS and CDR2 is YYNGEE. The V end lost 0 bases, the J end lost 5 bases, and 8 bases lay between the germline ends. The CDR3 spans 13 residues. CDR3 loop: CASSVGGRETQYF. CDR3 nucleotides: TGTGCCAGCAGCGTAGGAGGTCGGGAGACCCAGTACTTC.